This entry features one TCR beta chain sequence. Its antigen is as yet unknown. These donors counted as nominally healthy when sampled, but unrecorded immune exposures were likely. The PCR had 60 Vbeta and 13 Jbeta primers. This table comes from immunoSEQ multiplex PCR, and its TCRdb copy is limited to in-frame clones, with some not included. Here the sample spans 100,000 to 150,000 clones, approximately 80% being singletons. These data are taken from a study of cytomegalovirus exposure and HLA in healthy donors. Study as a whole: T cells numbering about 179 million yielded some 110 million unique TCR beta sequences in an earlier analysis.

Study-wide results and caveats: Reports described diagnosis of cytomegalovirus status by the classifier as highly specific and sensitive.

V dropped 0 bases and J dropped 1 base, with 13 bases sitting between them. Germline V lookup: CDR1 SGHRS, CDR2 YFSETQ. This CDR3 is 16 amino acids long. This sequence joins TRBV5-1 and TRBJ2-5, with D maybe TRBD2 (7 bases). The specimen sequenced was PBMCs. The TCR sequence derives from a girl between 2 and 10 years old in good health and CMV-seronegative. The CDR3 coding sequence is TGCGCCAGCAGCTTGGAGGGGGGGAGGCCCCAAGAGACCCAGTACTTC. This translates into CASSLEGGRPQETQYF.